The T cell receptor (beta chain) described here comes from a study of cytotoxic CD8 clonotypes in ibrutinib-treated CLL. Study in general: Partial response was seen in around 24 patients and complete response in 2; after median around 72 months, about 14 stayed remitted, roughly twelve progressed.

A 1 in 200,000 to 1 in 1 million T cell depth was the sequencing target. Profiled with immunoSEQ multiplex PCR; TCRdb holds only in-frame clones, not every one. The sample has about 35,000 clones, 60% to 80% seen once. The germline CDR1 and CDR2 sequences are SQVTM and ANQGSEA. With V trimmed by 8 bases and J by 8 bases, 6 bases remained unmatched. The CDR3 consists of 11 residues. Study outcomes and limitations: Starting clonality was above that of age-matched healthy donors and tracked circulating CD8+ T-cell counts. Under treatment, the uncommon public clonotypes either contracted or remained stable.

The table lists this clone with a few counts. Its antigen is unknown. The genes are TRBV29-1 and TRBJ2-1, with 7 bases aligning to TRBD1. The sequence was obtained from a human donor with chronic lymphocytic leukemia. The sequencing used PBMCs, collected at disease progression, from a patient treated with ibrutinib. The CDR3 nucleotides read TGCAGCACCAACAGGGGCGATGAGCAGTTCTTC. It translates to CSTNRGDEQFF.